This TCR beta chain stems from a study of CD8 T cells in ankylosing spondylitis. Whole-study results and caveats: In reactive arthritis synovial fluid and blood, some motif variants had been reported before. Disease-associated clones were reportedly significantly overrepresented in matched ankylosing spondylitis synovial fluid. Characteristic, it appeared, of ankylosing spondylitis blood was a TCR beta motif of roughly eight highly homologous variants.

This clonotype has ten or more counts. The antigen remains unidentified. Quantitative barcoded 5'-RACE was used to prepare TCR beta libraries. TCRdb called the 5' RACE reads again in MiXCR, with one record for every CDR3 protein. The data contain some 120,000 distinct CDR3 sequences, around 7% of them singletons. The source material was blood, either unsorted or a sorted T cell fraction (not recorded which). This clonotype originated in a male donor with ankylosing spondylitis or in good health (not recorded which).

The CDR3 DNA reads TGTGCCATCGACCGGACAGGTCGGGACTACGAGCAGTACTTC. Protein sequence: CAIDRTGRDYEQYF. This chain links TRBV10-3 with TRBJ2-7; 7 positions agree with TRBD1. Germline CDR1 ENHRY, CDR2 SYGVKD. Trimming cost V 8 bases and J 3 bases; bases outside gene matches: 10. CDR3 length: 14 residues.